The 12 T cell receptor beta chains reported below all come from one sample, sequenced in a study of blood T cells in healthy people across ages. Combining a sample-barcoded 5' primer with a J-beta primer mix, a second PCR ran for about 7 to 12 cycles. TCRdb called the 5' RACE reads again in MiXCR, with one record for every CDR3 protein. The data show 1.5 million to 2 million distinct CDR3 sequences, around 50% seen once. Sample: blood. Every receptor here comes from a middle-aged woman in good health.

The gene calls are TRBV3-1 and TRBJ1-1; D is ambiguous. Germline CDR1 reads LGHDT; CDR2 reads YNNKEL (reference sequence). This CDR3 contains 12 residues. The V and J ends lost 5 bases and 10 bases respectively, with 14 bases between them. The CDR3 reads CASSVLTSRAFF. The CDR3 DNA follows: TGTGCCAGCAGCGTTTTGACATCCCGAGCTTTCTTT.

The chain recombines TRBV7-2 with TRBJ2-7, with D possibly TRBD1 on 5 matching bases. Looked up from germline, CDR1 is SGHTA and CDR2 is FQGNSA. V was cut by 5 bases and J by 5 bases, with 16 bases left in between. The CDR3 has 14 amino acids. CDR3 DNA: TGTGCCAGCAGCCTTTGGGTCAGGGTCCACGAGCAGTACTTC. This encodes CASSLWVRVHEQYF. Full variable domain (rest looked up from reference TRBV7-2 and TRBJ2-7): GAGVSQSPSNKVTEKGKDVELRCDPISGHTALYWYRQSLGQGLEFLIYFQGNSAPDKSGLPSDRFSAERTGGSVSTLTIQRTQQEDSAVYLCASSLWVRVHEQYFGPGTRLTVT.

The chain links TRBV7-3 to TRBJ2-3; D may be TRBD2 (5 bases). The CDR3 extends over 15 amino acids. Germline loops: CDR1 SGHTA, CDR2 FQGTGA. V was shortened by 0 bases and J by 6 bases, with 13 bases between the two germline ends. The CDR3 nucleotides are TGTGCCAGCAGCTTAACGTGGGCTCGAGGGGATACGCAGTATTTT. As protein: CASSLTWARGDTQYF.

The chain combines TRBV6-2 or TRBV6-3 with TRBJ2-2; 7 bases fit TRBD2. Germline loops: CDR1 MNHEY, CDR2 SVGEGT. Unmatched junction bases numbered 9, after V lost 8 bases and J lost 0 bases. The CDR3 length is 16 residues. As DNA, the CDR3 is TGTGCCAGCGGACTAGGAATCGGCCCGAACACCGGGGAGCTGTTTTTT. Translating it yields CASGLGIGPNTGELFF.

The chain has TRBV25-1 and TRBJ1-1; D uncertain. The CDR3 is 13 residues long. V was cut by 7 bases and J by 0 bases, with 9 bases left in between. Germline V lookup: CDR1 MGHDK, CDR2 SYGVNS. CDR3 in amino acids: CASTRAVNTEAFF. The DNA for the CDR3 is TGTGCCAGCACAAGGGCGGTGAACACTGAAGCTTTCTTT.

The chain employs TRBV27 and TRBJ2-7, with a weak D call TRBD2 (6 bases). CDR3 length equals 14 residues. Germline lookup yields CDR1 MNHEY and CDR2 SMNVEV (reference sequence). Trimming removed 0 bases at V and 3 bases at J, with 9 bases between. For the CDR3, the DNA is TGTGCCAGCAGTTTATCGTTGGAGGGCTACGAGCAGTACTTC. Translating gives CASSLSLEGYEQYF.

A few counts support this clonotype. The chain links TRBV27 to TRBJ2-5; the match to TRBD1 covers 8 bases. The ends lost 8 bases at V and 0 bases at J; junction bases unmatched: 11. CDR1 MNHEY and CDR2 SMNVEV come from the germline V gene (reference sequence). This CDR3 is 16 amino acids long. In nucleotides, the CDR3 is TGTGCCAGCCAACGGACAGGGATTGCGTACCAAGAGACCCAGTACTTC. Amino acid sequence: CASQRTGIAYQETQYF.

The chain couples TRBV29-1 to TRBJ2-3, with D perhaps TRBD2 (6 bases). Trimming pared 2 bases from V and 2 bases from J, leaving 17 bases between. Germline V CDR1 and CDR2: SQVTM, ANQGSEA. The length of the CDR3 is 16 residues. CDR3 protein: CSVEYGRGGPTDTQYF. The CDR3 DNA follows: TGCAGCGTTGAATACGGTCGGGGAGGTCCCACAGATACGCAGTATTTT.

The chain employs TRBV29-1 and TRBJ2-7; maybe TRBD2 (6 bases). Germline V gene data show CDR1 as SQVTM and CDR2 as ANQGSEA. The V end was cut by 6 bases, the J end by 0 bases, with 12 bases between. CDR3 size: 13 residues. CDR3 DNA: TGCAGCGTCTGGGACGGGAGCTCCTACGAGCAGTACTTC. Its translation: CSVWDGSSYEQYF.

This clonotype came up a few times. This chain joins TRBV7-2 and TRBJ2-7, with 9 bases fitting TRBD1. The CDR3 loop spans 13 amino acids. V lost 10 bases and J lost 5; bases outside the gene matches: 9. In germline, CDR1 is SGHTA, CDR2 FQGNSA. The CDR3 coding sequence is TGTGCCACCGGCGGACAGGGGTTCAACGAGCAGTACTTC. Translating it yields CATGGQGFNEQYF.

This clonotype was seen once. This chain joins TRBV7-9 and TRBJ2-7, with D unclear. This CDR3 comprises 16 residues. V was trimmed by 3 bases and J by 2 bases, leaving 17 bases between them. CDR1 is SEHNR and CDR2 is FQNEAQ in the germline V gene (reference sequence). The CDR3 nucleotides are TGTGCCAGCAGCTTGACGACAAGGATGGAGACCTACGAGCAGTACTTC. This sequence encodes CASSLTTRMETYEQYF. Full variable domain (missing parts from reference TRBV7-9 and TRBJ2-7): DTGVSQNPRHKITKRGQNVTFRCDPISEHNRLYWYRQTLGQGPEFLTYFQNEAQLEKSRLLSDRFSAERPKGSFSTLEIQRTEQGDSAMYLCASSLTTRMETYEQYFGPGTRLTVT.

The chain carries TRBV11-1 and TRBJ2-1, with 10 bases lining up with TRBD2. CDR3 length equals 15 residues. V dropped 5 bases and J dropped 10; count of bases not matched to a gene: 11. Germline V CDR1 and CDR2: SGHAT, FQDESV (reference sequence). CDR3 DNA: TGTGCCAGCAGCCCAGAGCGGGGGGGCTGGGTAGAGCAGTTCTTC. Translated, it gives CASSPERGGWVEQFF.